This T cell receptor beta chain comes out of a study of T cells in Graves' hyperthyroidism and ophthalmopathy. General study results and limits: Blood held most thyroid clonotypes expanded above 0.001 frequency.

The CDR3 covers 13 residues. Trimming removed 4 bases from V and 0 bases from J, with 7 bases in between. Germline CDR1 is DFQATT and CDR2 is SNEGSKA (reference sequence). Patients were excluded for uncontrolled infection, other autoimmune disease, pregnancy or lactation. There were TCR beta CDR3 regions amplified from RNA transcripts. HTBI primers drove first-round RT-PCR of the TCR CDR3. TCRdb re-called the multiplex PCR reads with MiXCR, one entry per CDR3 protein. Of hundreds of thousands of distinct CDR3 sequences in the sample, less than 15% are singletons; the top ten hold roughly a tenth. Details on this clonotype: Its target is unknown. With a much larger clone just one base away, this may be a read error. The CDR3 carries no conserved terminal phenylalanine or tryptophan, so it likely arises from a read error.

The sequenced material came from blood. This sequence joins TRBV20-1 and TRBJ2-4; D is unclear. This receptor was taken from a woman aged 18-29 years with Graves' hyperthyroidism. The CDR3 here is CSAKTLAKNIQYL. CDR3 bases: TGCAGTGCTAAGACATTAGCCAAAAACATTCAGTACCTC.